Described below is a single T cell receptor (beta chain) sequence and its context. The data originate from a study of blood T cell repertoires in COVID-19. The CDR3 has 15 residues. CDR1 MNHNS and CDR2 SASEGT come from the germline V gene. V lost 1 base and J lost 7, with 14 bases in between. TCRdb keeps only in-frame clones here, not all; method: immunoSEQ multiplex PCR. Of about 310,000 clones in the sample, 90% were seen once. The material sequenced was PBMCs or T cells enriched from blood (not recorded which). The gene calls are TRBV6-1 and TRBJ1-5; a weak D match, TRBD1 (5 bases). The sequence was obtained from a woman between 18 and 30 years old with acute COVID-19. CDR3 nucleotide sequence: TGTGCCAGCAGTGAAGTGGGGGGTGGGGGGCAGCCCCAGCATTTT. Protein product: CASSEVGGGGQPQHF.